A selection of T cell receptor beta chains follows, all from one sample in a study of cytomegalovirus exposure and HLA in healthy donors. The repertoire was sequenced with immunoSEQ multiplex PCR; TCRdb's copy has only in-frame clones and lacks some. The repertoire holds some 180,000 clones, with about three quarters as singletons. Sequencing was done on a sample of PBMCs. Every receptor here comes from a man between 18 and 29 years old in good health and CMV-seronegative. CDR3s include the opening cysteine and the closing phenylalanine or tryptophan. D genes are given only for firm matches. Expanded clones get a size class; other rows say once, few or many, or leave the size out.

j_gene,d_gene,v_gene,abundance,CDR3aa,CDR3nt
TRBJ2-5,.,TRBV9,few,CASSVTQASRETQYF,TGTGCCAGCAGCGTAACGCAGGCATCGAGAGAGACCCAGTACTTC
TRBJ1-2,TRBD1,TRBV18,.,CASSPGTGGDGYTF,TGTGCCAGCTCACCTGGGACAGGGGGAGATGGCTACACCTTC
TRBJ1-5,.,TRBV6-1,.,CASSEEVTVNQPQHF,TGTGCCAGCAGTGAAGAGGTAACAGTCAATCAGCCCCAGCATTTT
TRBJ1-1,TRBD1,TRBV11-2,.,CASSPGQGARNTEAFF,TGTGCCAGCAGCCCGGGACAGGGGGCGAGGAACACTGAAGCTTTCTTT
TRBJ1-3,.,TRBV5-6,once,CASSYQGILSGNTIYF,TGTGCCAGTTCTTATCAGGGGATCCTATCCGGAAACACCATATATTTT
TRBJ1-1,.,TRBV7-9,few,CASSLMGQGNTEAFF,TGTGCCAGCAGCTTAATGGGTCAGGGGAACACTGAAGCTTTCTTT
TRBJ2-7,TRBD1,TRBV7-2,.,CASSASGTGSYEQYF,TGTGCCAGCAGCGCCTCCGGGACAGGGTCCTACGAGCAGTACTTC
TRBJ2-6,TRBD1,TRBV5-1,few,CASSLDGQGVTGANVLTF,TGCGCCAGCAGCTTGGACGGACAGGGGGTAACTGGGGCCAACGTCCTGACTTTC
TRBJ1-2,.,TRBV7-9,.,CASSLGRVYGYTF,TGTGCCAGCAGCTTAGGGAGGGTCTATGGCTACACCTTC
TRBJ2-5,.,TRBV30,few,CAWSVVRGIQETQYF,TGTGCCTGGAGTGTAGTGAGGGGGATCCAAGAGACCCAGTACTTC
TRBJ2-2,.,TRBV11-2,.,CASSLGALANGELFF,TGTGCCAGCAGCTTAGGGGCCCTAGCAAACGGGGAGCTGTTTTTT
TRBJ2-1,.,TRBV7-8,.,CASSPSQTQRNEQFF,TGTGCCAGCAGCCCCTCACAGACCCAAAGGAATGAGCAGTTCTTC
TRBJ2-1,TRBD2,TRBV5-4,.,CASSLELAGGPEQFF,TGTGCCAGCAGCTTGGAACTAGCGGGGGGGCCTGAGCAGTTCTTC
TRBJ1-5,TRBD1,TRBV19,.,CASSIGQGTQPQHF,TGTGCCAGTAGTATTGGACAGGGGACTCAGCCCCAGCATTTT
TRBJ2-2,.,TRBV6-6,.,CASSYSGGGYTGELFF,TGTGCCAGCAGTTACTCTGGAGGGGGCTACACCGGGGAGCTGTTTTTT
TRBJ2-5,TRBD2,TRBV9,.,CASSVGTSGRKETQYF,TGTGCCAGCAGCGTAGGGACTAGCGGGAGGAAGGAGACCCAGTACTTC
TRBJ2-1,.,TRBV4-2,.,CASSQDGAYNEQFF,TGTGCCAGCAGCCAAGATGGAGCCTACAATGAGCAGTTCTTC